This passage covers 32 T cell receptor beta chains from one sample sequenced in a study of tumor-infiltrating lymphocytes in oesophageal squamous cell carcinoma. From the PCR reads, TCRdb called clonotypes with MiXCR, one entry per CDR3 protein. The table lists under 15,000 distinct CDR3 sequences, 55% to 70% of them singletons. Specimen: esophageal tumor tissue. The receptors originated from a female donor with esophageal squamous cell carcinoma.

The chain couples TRBV27 to TRBJ2-3, with 9 bases identical to TRBD2. The length of the CDR3 is 14 residues. V dropped 7 bases and J dropped 3; count of bases not matched to a gene: 5. Germline lookup yields CDR1 MNHEY and CDR2 SMNVEV (reference sequence). The CDR3 protein is CASKPGLATDTQYF. The CDR3 DNA reads as TGTGCCAGCAAACCTGGACTAGCGACAGATACGCAGTATTTT.

The chain combines TRBV11-2 with TRBJ2-4; 10 bases line up with TRBD1. The J call may be incorrect, as the DNA end agrees better with TRBJ2-7. Germline lookup yields CDR1 SGHAT and CDR2 FQNNGV. The CDR3 runs to 16 residues. The CDR3 DNA sequence: TGTGCCAGCAGCTTAGGACAGGGGGCAATCTCCTACGAGCAGTACTTC. It specifies CASSLGQGAISYEQYF.

The V call is TRBV7-4, the J call TRBJ2-2; D possibly corresponds to TRBD2 (6 bases). The V gene lost 0 bases and the J gene lost 7 bases, with 12 bases spanning the gap. This CDR3 comprises 15 residues. The germline CDR1 and CDR2 sequences are SGHVT and SQSDAQ. In DNA, the CDR3 is TGTGCCAGCAGCTTAGCGGCGGGGACGGGCGGGGAGCTGTTTTTT. It is translated as CASSLAAGTGGELFF. Based on the CDR3 plus reference TRBV7-4 and TRBJ2-2, the full variable domain is GAGVSQSPRYKVAKRGRDVALRCDSISGHVTLYWYRQTLGQGSEVLTYSQSDAQRDKSGRPSGRFSAERPERSVSTLKIQRTEQGDSAVYLCASSLAAGTGGELFFGEGSRLTVL.

Notes on this clonotype: A read error may account for a junction end that differs from germline. The chain links TRBV11-2 to TRBJ2-5; weak D call: TRBD1 (6 bases). The J call may be wrong; the DNA end is better matched by TRBJ2-7. Germline V lookup: CDR1 SGHAT, CDR2 FQNNGV. CDR3 length: 15 residues. CDR3 sequence (DNA): TGTGCCAGCAACTTACCGGGACAAAACTCCTACGAGCAGTACTTC. Translated: CASNLPGQNSYEQYF.

This chain links TRBV11-2 with TRBJ1-3, with a weak D call TRBD1 (6 bases). The CDR3 length is 16 residues. Germline V gene lookup returns CDR1 SGHAT and CDR2 FQNNGV. V gave up 1 base and J gave up 4 bases, with 14 bases separating them. The DNA of the CDR3 is TGTGCCAGCAGCTTAGTTCCAGGGGCGGGAGGAAACACCATATATTTT. The encoded protein is CASSLVPGAGGNTIYF.

This clonotype was recorded only once. The V gene is TRBV6-8, the J gene TRBJ2-3, with TRBD2 as a possible D gene (5 bases). This CDR3 has 15 amino acids. The V end lost 2 bases, the J end lost 0 bases, and 9 bases lay between the germline ends. Germline lookup yields CDR1 MNHGY and CDR2 SAAAGT. The CDR3 DNA sequence: TGTGCCAGCAGTTACGAGCGGTGGAGCACAGATACGCAGTATTTT. It is translated as CASSYERWSTDTQYF.

The rearrangement links TRBV10-3 to TRBJ1-4; D may be TRBD1 (6 bases). V dropped 4 bases and J dropped 4 bases, with 10 bases sitting between them. Germline values: CDR1 ENHRY, CDR2 SYGVKD. The length of the CDR3 is 14 residues. The CDR3 region has the DNA TGTGCCATCAGTGTACAGGGATTTAATGAAAAACTGTTTTTT. Its translation: CAISVQGFNEKLFF.

This chain links TRBV10-1 with TRBJ2-7; D is ambiguous. The end of the DNA aligns better with TRBJ2-5, so the J call may be wrong. Germline loops: CDR1 WNHNN, CDR2 SYGVQD (reference sequence). CDR3 size: 14 residues. The CDR3 reads CASSESWGQETQYF. The CDR3 DNA is TGCGCCAGCAGTGAGTCCTGGGGTCAAGAGACCCAGTACTTC.

This sequence joins TRBV7-2 and TRBJ2-7, with D perhaps matching TRBD1 or TRBD2 (5 bases each). The J call may be in error: the DNA end matches TRBJ2-5 better. There are 14 residues in the CDR3. Germline V gene data show CDR1 as SGHTA and CDR2 as FQGNSA. The DNA for the CDR3 is TGTGCCAGCAGCTTAGTGGGTTGGGGGGAGACCCAGTACTTC. Protein sequence: CASSLVGWGETQYF.

This clonotype has ten or more counts. A much larger clone lies one base from this, so it may be a read error. The J gene is TRBJ2-7, the V gene TRBV6-1; D is unresolved. The CDR3 consists of 11 residues. CDR1 MNHNS and CDR2 SASEGT come from the germline V gene. V dropped 7 bases and J dropped 7 bases, with 11 bases sitting between them. CDR3 sequence reads: CASNRANEQYF. CDR3 nucleotide sequence: TGTGCCAGCAATCGTGCGAATGAGCAGTACTTC.

A single count supports this clonotype. The chain recombines TRBV7-9 with TRBJ2-5; 7 nucleotides align to TRBD2. This CDR3 is 14 amino acids long. The germline V gene has CDR1 SEHNR and CDR2 FQNEAQ (reference sequence). V trimming: 5 bases; J trimming: 5 bases; junction bases outside the gene matches: 8. CDR3 DNA: TGTGCCAGCAGCCCCGGGACTATTGGGGAGACCCAGTACTTC. This codes for CASSPGTIGETQYF. The whole variable domain, remainder taken from reference TRBV7-9 and TRBJ2-5, is DTGVSQNPRHKITKRGQNVTFRCDPISEHNRLYWYRQTLGQGPEFLTYFQNEAQLEKSRLLSDRFSAERPKGSFSTLEIQRTEQGDSAMYLCASSPGTIGETQYFGPGTRLLVL.

There are many counts of this clonotype. A read error may produce the germline difference seen at one junction end. The rearrangement joins TRBV7-7 to TRBJ2-2; D uncertain. CDR1 is SSHAT and CDR2 is FNYEAQ in the germline V gene (reference sequence). This CDR3 has 18 residues. The CDR3 protein is CASSRLGVGATNTGELFF. As DNA, the CDR3 is TGTGCTAGCAGCCGCCTTGGGGTCGGAGCTACGAACACCGGGGAGCTGTTTTTT.

The chain carries TRBV10-3 and TRBJ2-5, with a tentative D call TRBD1 (6 bases). The J call may be in error: the DNA end matches TRBJ2-7 better. CDR1 is ENHRY and CDR2 is SYGVKD in the germline V gene. This CDR3 is built from 15 residues. DNA of the CDR3: TGTGCCATCAGCGACACAGGGTCCAGGTCCTACGAGCAGTACTTC. The encoded protein is CAISDTGSRSYEQYF.

The chain links TRBV7-9 to TRBJ2-5; the match to TRBD1 covers 10 bases. The junction had 10 bases not matched to a gene; V was cut back by 7 bases and J by 11 bases. The CDR3 has 13 residues. Looked up from germline, CDR1 is SEHNR and CDR2 is FQNEAQ (reference sequence). For the CDR3, the DNA is TGTGCCAGCATCTCGACAGGGGGCAATGAGCAGTACTTC. This translates into CASISTGGNEQYF.

The J gene is TRBJ2-5, the V gene TRBV12-3 or TRBV12-4, with 8 bases lining up with TRBD1. Trimming took 6 bases from V and 5 from J; bases not matched to a gene: 8. The CDR3 is 14 residues long. Here the CDR3 reads CASSQQGGRETQYF. The CDR3, as DNA: TGTGCCAGCAGCCAACAGGGGGGTCGGGAGACCCAGTACTTC.

This clonotype was seen a few times. The DNA is left out, because the CDR3 cannot be placed on it with certainty; the CDR3 is given as TCRdb lists it. The V gene is TRBV6-6, the J gene TRBJ2-7; the DNA was not compared with TRBD2, the D call given in the table. Both ends counted, the CDR3 spans 18 residues. Per the germline V gene, CDR1 is MNHNY and CDR2 is SVGAGI (reference sequence). CDR3 region: CASSSSGLAGGLDNEQFF.

The V gene is TRBV7-2, the J gene TRBJ1-6, with 9 positions matching TRBD1. Trimming took 3 bases from V and 9 from J; bases not matched to a gene: 9. Germline assignment: CDR1 SGHTA and CDR2 FQGNSA. The CDR3 totals 16 residues. CDR3 bases: TGTGCCAGCAGCTTCAAGACAGGGGGACGCAGTTCACCCCTCCACTTT. It specifies CASSFKTGGRSSPLHF.

The sample holds many counts of this clonotype. This chain uses TRBV28 with TRBJ2-5; D is uncertain. The V and J ends lost 2 bases and 11 bases respectively, with 9 bases between them. CDR3 length equals 11 residues. CDR1 and CDR2 (germline): MDHEN, SYDVKM. CDR3 amino acids: CASSLGHEQYF. The CDR3, as DNA: TGTGCCAGCAGTTTAGGGCATGAGCAGTACTTC.

This sequence joins TRBV7-4 and TRBJ2-7; 12 bases are a match to TRBD2. With V trimmed by 5 bases and J by 0 bases, 11 bases remained unmatched. The CDR3 spans 18 residues. Germline V gives CDR1 SGHVT, CDR2 SQSDAQ. In DNA form, the CDR3 reads TGTGCCAGCAGCCACCGACTAGCGGGGGCCTCACCCTCCTACGAGCAGTACTTC. This encodes CASSHRLAGASPSYEQYF.

J is TRBJ1-2 and V is TRBV7-9, with 8 bases that match TRBD1. From germline, CDR1 is SEHNR and CDR2 FQNEAQ (reference sequence). With 3 bases clipped from V and 5 bases from J, the junction kept 5 bases outside the gene matches. CDR3 length equals 14 residues. CDR3 nucleotides: TGTGCCAGCAGCTTCCCGGGACAGGTTTATGGCTACACCTTC. It translates to CASSFPGQVYGYTF.

This clonotype was seen repeatedly, ten times or more. The chain employs TRBV27 and TRBJ2-1; 8 bases fit TRBD2. J lost 3 bases, V lost 5 bases, and 9 bases had no gene match. Per the germline V gene, CDR1 is MNHEY and CDR2 is SMNVEV (reference sequence). This CDR3 contains 16 residues. This CDR3 is CASSLTSGALYNEQFF. In DNA, the CDR3 is TGTGCCAGCAGTCTCACTAGCGGAGCACTCTACAATGAGCAGTTCTTC.

The sample holds many counts of this clonotype. The CDR3 nucleotides are TGCGCCAGCAGCCTCGGGAACAGGGGCTTAAACACCATATATTTT. It codes for CASSLGNRGLNTIYF. The genes are TRBV4-1 and TRBJ1-3; 7 bases are a match to TRBD1. V lost 4 bases to trimming and J lost 6 bases; unmatched junction nucleotides: 9. The CDR3 has 15 amino acids. The germline gives CDR1 MGHRA, CDR2 YSYEKL.

This chain uses TRBV7-2 with TRBJ2-1; possibly TRBD2 for D (5 bases). Trimming took off 0 bases at V and 7 bases at J, with 13 bases between the two ends. In germline, CDR1 is SGHTA, CDR2 FQGNSA. The CDR3 length is 15 residues. CDR3 region: CASSLAILARNEQFF. DNA of the CDR3: TGTGCCAGCAGCTTAGCTATCCTAGCCCGTAATGAGCAGTTCTTC.

Relative to its sample, this clonotype is medium-sized. The genes are TRBV5-6 and TRBJ2-6, with D uncertain. V shed 2 bases and J shed 0 bases, with 0 bases lying between them. The CDR3 has 13 amino acids. Germline V gives CDR1 SGHDT, CDR2 YYEEEE. DNA of the CDR3: TGTGCCAGCAGCTTCTCTGGGGCCAACGTCCTGACTTTC. This encodes CASSFSGANVLTF.

This clonotype was counted ten times or more. The gene calls are TRBV27 and TRBJ2-1; TRBD2 is a possible D gene (5 bases). Gene TRBJ2-7 matches the end of the DNA better, so the J call may be wrong. This CDR3 comprises 14 residues. Germline-derived CDR1 and CDR2 are MNHEY and SMNVEV (reference sequence). The CDR3 here is CASSLGSSPGEQYF. DNA for the CDR3: TGTGCCAGCAGTTTAGGTTCCTCACCGGGAGAGCAGTACTTC.

This clonotype was seen only a few times. V usage is TRBV7-6 and J usage is TRBJ2-3, with TRBD2 matching over 11 bases. Germline CDR1 and CDR2: SGHVS and FNYEAQ. The J segment lost 5 bases and the V segment lost 1 base, leaving 8 bases of the junction unmatched. This CDR3 has 17 residues. DNA for the CDR3: TGTGCCAGCAGCTTAGGTGCTGGACTAGCGGGTCGAGATACGCAGTATTTT. Its protein product is CASSLGAGLAGRDTQYF. The full variable domain, in which reference TRBV7-6 and TRBJ2-3 provide the parts outside the CDR3, is GAGVSQSPRYKVTKRGQDVALRCDPISGHVSLYWYRQALGQGPEFLTYFNYEAQQDKSGLPNDRFSAERPEGSISTLTIQRTEQRDSAMYRCASSLGAGLAGRDTQYFGPGTRLTVL.

This chain links TRBV28 with TRBJ1-4, with 8 bases that match TRBD1. The junction had 7 bases not matched to a gene; V was cut back by 3 bases and J by 16 bases. The CDR3 spans 12 residues. CDR1 and CDR2 (germline): MDHEN, SYDVKM. CDR3 loop: CASSLGRTGWFF. The CDR3 DNA is TGTGCCAGCAGTTTGGGACGGACAGGGTGGTTTTTT.

The chain uses TRBV7-8 and TRBJ2-3, with D possibly TRBD1 on 5 matching bases. Germline CDR1 reads SGHVS; CDR2 reads FQNEAQ. Trimming took 5 bases from V and 6 from J, leaving 6 bases between them. The CDR3 loop spans 11 amino acids. The CDR3 sequence is CASSGADTQYF. CDR3 nucleotides: TGTGCCAGCAGCGGGGCCGATACGCAGTATTTT.

The V and J genes are TRBV7-2 and TRBJ2-3, with 9 bases matching TRBD1. Germline CDR1 reads SGHTA; CDR2 reads FQGNSA. CDR3 length: 14 amino acids. J gave up 7 bases and V 3 bases, and 5 bases lay outside the gene matches. The CDR3 DNA follows: TGTGCCAGCAGCTTGGGACAGGGAGGAAATACGCAGTATTTT. Translation gives CASSLGQGGNTQYF. Based on the CDR3 plus reference TRBV7-2 and TRBJ2-3, the full variable domain is GAGVSQSPSNKVTEKGKDVELRCDPISGHTALYWYRQSLGQGLEFLIYFQGNSAPDKSGLPSDRFSAERTGGSVSTLTIQRTQQEDSAVYLCASSLGQGGNTQYFGPGTRLTVL.

The chain recombines TRBV12-3 or TRBV12-4 with TRBJ2-5; 8 nucleotides match TRBD2. The end of the DNA fits TRBJ2-1 better, so the J call may be wrong. The CDR3 length is 16 residues. This CDR3 is CASSLGAGATYNEQFF. The CDR3 region has the DNA TGTGCCAGCAGTTTAGGAGCGGGAGCGACCTACAATGAGCAGTTCTTC.

As concerns this clonotype: A read error may produce the germline difference seen at one junction end. The V call is TRBV7-2, the J call TRBJ2-3, with D hard to call. This CDR3 contains 14 residues. CDR1 is SGHTA, CDR2 FQGNSA, per germline. Here the CDR3 DNA reads TGTGCCAGCAGCTTAGATGGTAGCAGAGATACGCAGTATTTT. The encoded protein is CASSLDGSRDTQYF. Looking up the rest from reference TRBV7-2 and TRBJ2-3 gives the full variable domain: GAGVSQSPSNKVTEKGKDVELRCDPISGHTALYWYRQSLGQGLEFLIYFQGNSAPDKSGLPSDRFSAERTGGSVSTLTIQRTQQEDSAVYLCASSLDGSRDTQYFGPGTRLTVL.

In this sample, this clonotype is large. The genes are TRBV6-1 and TRBJ2-7; D remains unclear. Between the trimmed V and J ends, which lost 0 bases and 5 bases, there was a span of 11 bases. The CDR3 runs 14 residues. The germline V gene encodes CDR1 MNHNS and CDR2 SASEGT. CDR3: CASSEALGPHEQYF. In DNA, the CDR3 is TGTGCCAGCAGTGAAGCGCTAGGACCCCACGAGCAGTACTTC.